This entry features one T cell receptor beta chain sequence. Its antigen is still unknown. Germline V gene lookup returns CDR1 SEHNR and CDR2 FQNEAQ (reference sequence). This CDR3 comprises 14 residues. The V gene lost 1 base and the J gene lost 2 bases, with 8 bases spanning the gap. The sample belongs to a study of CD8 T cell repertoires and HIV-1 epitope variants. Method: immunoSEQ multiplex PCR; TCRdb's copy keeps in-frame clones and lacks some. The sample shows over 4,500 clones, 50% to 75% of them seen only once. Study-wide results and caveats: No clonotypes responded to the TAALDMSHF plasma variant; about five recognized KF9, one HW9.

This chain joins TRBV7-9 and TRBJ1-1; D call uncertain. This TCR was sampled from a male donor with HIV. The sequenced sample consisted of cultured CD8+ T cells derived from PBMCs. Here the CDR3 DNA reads TGTGCCAGCAGCTTAGGCGGCGCCAACACTGAAGCTTTCTTT. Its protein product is CASSLGGANTEAFF.